The 12 T cell receptor beta chains given below trace back to one sample, sequenced in a study of Ad26.COV2.S vaccination and SARS-CoV-2 variants. Treatment here: some 20 received Ad26.COV2.S at low or high dose, single or two shots; about 5 received placebo; per-sample allocation not given. Samples analyzed were those drawn on day 63 after the first vaccine or placebo injection. Only in-frame clones appear in the TCRdb table, and some are missing; sequencing was by immunoSEQ multiplex PCR. Among more than 250,000 clones listed, around 87% were seen once. This sample comprised peripheral blood, obtained in a trial of Ad26.COV2.S vaccine versus placebo. The source of these receptors is a person between 18 and 59 years old who received the Ad26.COV2.S COVID-19 vaccine or a placebo.

J is TRBJ2-3 and V is TRBV19; D unclear. The germline V and J ends were trimmed by 1 base and 2 bases, with 7 bases remaining between them. This CDR3 has 14 amino acids. Germline loops: CDR1 LNHDA, CDR2 SQIVND (reference sequence). CDR3 nucleotide sequence: TGTGCCAGTAGTATAGTTCACCTCACAGATACGCAGTATTTT. Translation: CASSIVHLTDTQYF.

The chain carries TRBV5-6 and TRBJ1-5; D not resolved. Germline CDR1 and CDR2: SGHDT and YYEEEE. The CDR3 has 14 amino acids. Trimming left V 4 bases short and J 5 bases short, with 13 bases between. The CDR3 sequence: CASSPGGGDQPQHF. As DNA, the CDR3 is TGTGCCAGCAGCCCAGGTGGCGGAGATCAGCCCCAGCATTTT. Full variable domain (outside the CDR3, taken from reference TRBV5-6 and TRBJ1-5): DAGVTQSPTHLIKTRGQQVTLRCSPKSGHDTVSWYQQALGQGPQFIFQYYEEEERQRGNFPDRFSGHQFPNYSSELNVNALLLGDSALYLCASSPGGGDQPQHFGDGTRLSIL.

The V gene is TRBV29-1, the J gene TRBJ2-2; D is uncertain. Germline CDR1 and CDR2: SQVTM and ANQGSEA. This CDR3 contains 11 residues. V lost 4 bases and J 6 bases, leaving 6 bases between the germline ends. The CDR3 DNA reads as TGCAGCGTTGGCTTTGCCGGGGAGCTGTTTTTT. Translating gives CSVGFAGELFF.

CDR3 nucleotides: TGTGCCAGCAGGAGTAGCGGATACACAGATACGCAGTATTTT. It codes for CASRSSGYTDTQYF. This chain links TRBV5-4 with TRBJ2-3; D perhaps matches TRBD2 (6 bases). The germline V and J ends were trimmed by 5 bases and 2 bases, with 12 bases remaining between them. The CDR3 spans 14 residues. The germline CDR1 and CDR2 sequences are SGHNT and YYREEE (reference sequence).

This chain connects TRBV6-5 to TRBJ1-6, with unresolved D. Germline-derived CDR1 and CDR2 are MNHEY and SVGAGI. Trimming took 8 bases from V and 10 from J, leaving 15 bases between them. The CDR3 runs 13 residues. The DNA of the CDR3 is TGTGCCAGCGGGAGTGGGCGAGACTCACCCCTCCACTTT. Amino acid sequence: CASGSGRDSPLHF.

V and J are TRBV7-9 and TRBJ2-7, with 9 positions matching TRBD1. CDR3 length: 15 residues. In germline, CDR1 is SEHNR, CDR2 FQNEAQ (reference sequence). The ends lost 6 bases at V and 3 bases at J; junction bases unmatched: 9. The CDR3 DNA sequence: TGTGCCAGCAGTTCACCCCAGGGACAGGGCTACGAGCAGTACTTC. Translating gives CASSSPQGQGYEQYF. Drawing the rest from reference TRBV7-9 and TRBJ2-7, the complete variable domain is DTGVSQNPRHKITKRGQNVTFRCDPISEHNRLYWYRQTLGQGPEFLTYFQNEAQLEKSRLLSDRFSAERPKGSFSTLEIQRTEQGDSAMYLCASSSPQGQGYEQYFGPGTRLTVT.

This clone has only one observation. V usage is TRBV2 and J usage is TRBJ1-2; D may be TRBD1 (6 bases). This CDR3 comprises 16 residues. Trimming pared 2 bases from V and 1 base from J, leaving 14 bases between. CDR1 SNHLY and CDR2 FYNNEI come from the germline V gene. In nucleotides, the CDR3 is TGTGCCAGCAGTGAATTCGGGGGGCGGGATAACTATGGCTACACCTTC. This sequence encodes CASSEFGGRDNYGYTF.

This sequence joins TRBV7-9 and TRBJ1-2; D gene uncertain. Trimming shortened V by 3 bases and J by 4 bases, and 9 bases separated the two germline ends. Germline CDR1 is SEHNR and CDR2 is FQNEAQ (reference sequence). This CDR3 contains 13 residues. Here the CDR3 reads CASSLQVLYGYTF. The CDR3 DNA reads TGTGCCAGCAGCTTGCAGGTCCTCTATGGCTACACCTTC.

V is TRBV5-5 and J is TRBJ2-7; D unresolved. The CDR3 contains 15 residues. Germline V gene data show CDR1 as SGHKS and CDR2 as YYEKEE (reference sequence). Trimming removed 2 bases at V and 0 bases at J, with 12 bases between. The CDR3 sequence is CASSFRAESSYEQYF. CDR3 nucleotide sequence: TGTGCCAGCAGCTTCCGGGCCGAGTCCTCCTACGAGCAGTACTTC.

This clone was found a few times. V and J are TRBV6-1 and TRBJ2-5, with D maybe TRBD1 (5 bases). Germline V gene sequence: CDR1 MNHNS, CDR2 SASEGT. The germline V and J ends were trimmed by 2 bases and 1 base, with 14 bases remaining between them. The CDR3 totals 16 residues. The CDR3 region has the DNA TGTGCCAGCAGTGAACCGGCCCTTGGGGCCCAAGAGACCCAGTACTTC. Its translation: CASSEPALGAQETQYF.

J is TRBJ1-5 and V is TRBV19, with unresolved D. Germline V gene sequence: CDR1 LNHDA, CDR2 SQIVND (reference sequence). The CDR3 is 13 amino acids. The germline V and J ends were trimmed by 5 bases and 3 bases, with 8 bases remaining between them. CDR3 sequence: CASSDRTNQPQHF. The CDR3 nucleotides are TGTGCCAGTAGTGACCGAACCAATCAGCCCCAGCATTTT.

The chain recombines TRBV3-1 (or the pseudogene TRBV3-2) with TRBJ2-2; tentative D call: TRBD2 (5 bases). CDR3 size: 16 residues. Deletions cut 3 bases from V and 2 bases from J, with 13 bases between. In germline, CDR1 is LGHDT, CDR2 YNNKEL (reference sequence). CDR3 in DNA: TGTGCCAGCAGCCACGCGGACTTCTATAACACCGGGGAGCTGTTTTTT. Protein sequence: CASSHADFYNTGELFF.